The TCR beta chain described here comes from a study of T-cell memory formation after mild COVID-19. General study findings and limits: Day 15 to 85 contracting clones showed balanced CD4/CD8; day 15 to 37 expanders favored CD4+. The appearance of some responding clones in pre-infection memory suggested that cross-reactive memory joined.

With regard to this clonotype: The antigen is undetermined.

The junction had 10 bases not matched to a gene; V was cut back by 6 bases and J by 9 bases. The CDR3 sequence is 15 residues long. Germline V CDR1 and CDR2: PRHDT, FYEKMQ (reference sequence). Each CDR3 protein gets one entry after TCRdb re-called the 5' RACE reads with MiXCR. The sample includes around 340,000 distinct CDR3 sequences, around 13% of them seen just once. The V and J genes are TRBV13 and TRBJ2-1, with 11 bases aligning to TRBD2. The receptor's source is a man younger than 35 who had mild COVID-19 (a few samples of this study predate the infection). Cell type and time point are not known. Sequencing input: PBMCs or a T cell subset sorted from them (not recorded which). The DNA of the CDR3 is TGTGCCAGCAGTCAGTCTAGCGGGGGGAGTAGTGAGCAGTTCTTC. Its protein product is CASSQSSGGSSEQFF.